The 16 T cell receptor beta chains reported below all come from one sample, sequenced in a study of blood T cell repertoires in COVID-19. Profiled with immunoSEQ multiplex PCR; TCRdb holds only in-frame clones, not every one. Of about 190,000 clones detected, roughly 89% appear once; the ten largest clones hold about 0.59%. Sequencing input: peripheral blood. These receptors came from a man aged 45 to 65 with acute or convalescent COVID-19.

This clone was detected once. The CDR3 bases are TGTGCCACTGGGAGTCCACCCACCGGAGATACGCAGTATTTT. It specifies CATGSPPTGDTQYF. The chain joins TRBV7-9 to TRBJ2-3, with a weak D call TRBD2 (5 bases). The CDR3 has 14 amino acids. Germline CDR1 is SEHNR and CDR2 is FQNEAQ (reference sequence). The V end was cut by 10 bases, the J end by 5 bases, with 19 bases between. Using reference TRBV7-9 and TRBJ2-3 for the parts outside the CDR3, the full variable domain is DTGVSQNPRHKITKRGQNVTFRCDPISEHNRLYWYRQTLGQGPEFLTYFQNEAQLEKSRLLSDRFSAERPKGSFSTLEIQRTEQGDSAMYLCATGSPPTGDTQYFGPGTRLTVL.

V and J are TRBV7-3 and TRBJ2-3, with 11 bases lining up with TRBD2. There are 16 residues in the CDR3. Germline lookup yields CDR1 SGHTA and CDR2 FQGTGA. The V gene end was trimmed by 5 bases and the J gene end by 5 bases; junction bases not matched to a gene: 9. The DNA for the CDR3 is TGTGCCAGCAGCCACCTTAGCGGGGGGGCGATAGATACGCAGTATTTT. Its translation: CASSHLSGGAIDTQYF. The full variable domain, completed using reference TRBV7-3 and TRBJ2-3, is GAGVSQTPSNKVTEKGKYVELRCDPISGHTALYWYRQSLGQGPEFLIYFQGTGAADDSGLPNDRFFAVRPEGSVSTLKIQRTERGDSAVYLCASSHLSGGAIDTQYFGPGTRLTVL.

The chain is built from TRBV7-2 and TRBJ1-5; unclear D gene. V lost 0 bases and J lost 6, with 12 bases in between. The CDR3 length is 15 residues. Looked up from germline, CDR1 is SGHTA and CDR2 is FQGNSA. As DNA, the CDR3 is TGTGCCAGCAGCTTAGCAGCCCGCGGCGGTCAGCCCCAGCATTTT. Translated: CASSLAARGGQPQHF.

The chain recombines TRBV30 with TRBJ1-4; D unresolved. CDR1 and CDR2 from the germline V gene are GTSNPN and SVGIG (reference sequence). The V end was cut by 6 bases, the J end by 5 bases, with 13 bases between. This CDR3 has 13 residues. Here the CDR3 DNA reads TGTGCCTGCTCCCAACTAGAGAATGAAAAACTGTTTTTT. It encodes CACSQLENEKLFF.

This rearrangement joins TRBV23-1 to TRBJ1-5; TRBD1 might be the D (6 bases). Being an ORF, TRBV23-1 has a function that is uncertain. V dropped 4 bases and J dropped 0 bases, with 10 bases sitting between them. The length of the CDR3 is 15 residues. CDR3 coding DNA: TGCGCCAGCAGTCGAAAACAGGGTAGCAATCAGCCCCAGCATTTT. This gives the protein CASSRKQGSNQPQHF.

The chain recombines TRBV19 with TRBJ2-6, with TRBD1 identical over 10 bases. The CDR3 has 18 residues. The V gene's germline CDR1 is LNHDA and CDR2 SQIVND (reference sequence). J gave up 2 bases and V 5 bases, and 9 bases lay outside the gene matches. The CDR3 nucleotides are TGTGCCAGTAGTTTTATTACGGGACAGGGGACTGGGGCCAACGTCCTGACTTTC. Its translation is CASSFITGQGTGANVLTF.

CDR3 sequence reads: CASSQESQGVGTQHF. The CDR3 DNA reads as TGCGCCAGCAGCCAAGAATCGCAGGGGGTCGGGACCCAGCATTTT. The rearrangement links TRBV4-3 to TRBJ1-5; 7 bases are shared with TRBD1. The CDR3 contains 15 residues. The germline gives CDR1 LGHNA, CDR2 YSLEER. The V and J ends lost 0 bases and 11 bases, in that order; junction bases with no gene match: 10.

This rearrangement joins TRBV25-1 to TRBJ1-4, with TRBD1 identical over 10 bases. CDR3 size: 15 residues. V was clipped by 4 bases and J by 8 bases; unmatched bases: 7. Germline assignment: CDR1 MGHDK and CDR2 SYGVNS. The DNA of the CDR3 is TGTGCCAGCAGTGGCTCCGGGACAGGGGAAGAAAAACTGTTTTTT. This translates into CASSGSGTGEEKLFF.

The CDR3 loop reads CASSFIGGHGTGELFF. In nucleotides, the CDR3 is TGTGCCAGCAGTTTCATAGGGGGACACGGCACCGGGGAGCTGTTTTTT. The chain couples TRBV27 to TRBJ2-2, with a possible D match to TRBD1 (6 bases). The CDR3 is 16 amino acids. Germline-derived CDR1 and CDR2 are MNHEY and SMNVEV (reference sequence). The V and J ends lost 3 bases and 4 bases respectively, with 15 bases between them.

The rearrangement joins TRBV5-4 to TRBJ2-2, with a weak D call TRBD2 (6 bases). The germline CDR1 and CDR2 sequences are SGHNT and YYREEE (reference sequence). This CDR3 is built from 15 residues. V lost 4 bases and J 6 bases, leaving 16 bases between the germline ends. The CDR3 DNA reads TGTGCCAGCAGCAATTGGGTCGGGGGTTCCGGGGAGCTGTTTTTT. Translated, it gives CASSNWVGGSGELFF.

The rearrangement links TRBV12-5 to TRBJ1-2; D ambiguous. Deletions cut 3 bases from V and 4 bases from J, with 12 bases between. Looked up from germline, CDR1 is LGHNT and CDR2 is FRNRAP. This CDR3 is built from 14 residues. CDR3 nucleotides: TGTGCTAGTGGTTTCCGGGAATCGCCCTATGGCTACACCTTC. This translates into CASGFRESPYGYTF.

The chain combines TRBV6-2 or TRBV6-3 with TRBJ1-6, with 11 bases fitting TRBD1. This CDR3 region has 17 residues. J gave up 13 bases and V 2 bases, and 13 bases lay outside the gene matches. Germline V CDR1 and CDR2: MNHEY, SVGEGT. CDR3 protein: CASSYREDRGRKDPLHF. The CDR3 DNA sequence: TGTGCCAGCAGTTACCGGGAGGACAGGGGGCGCAAGGACCCCCTCCACTTT.

The chain recombines TRBV2 with TRBJ1-2; D is unresolved. The CDR3 totals 14 residues. Trimming removed 5 bases from V and 4 bases from J, with 14 bases in between. Germline CDR1 and CDR2: SNHLY and FYNNEI. The CDR3 loop reads CASSLNGVGYGYTF. Written as DNA, the CDR3 is TGTGCCAGCAGTCTTAACGGGGTCGGCTATGGCTACACCTTC. The full variable domain, with the rest looked up from reference TRBV2 and TRBJ1-2, is EPEVTQTPSHQVTQMGQEVILRCVPISNHLYFYWYRQILGQKVEFLVSFYNNEISEKSEIFDDQFSVERPDGSNFTLKIRSTKLEDSAMYFCASSLNGVGYGYTFGSGTRLTVV.

Worth noting for this clone: The sample carries other DNA sequences with the same CDR3. This chain links TRBV18 with TRBJ1-4, with D possibly TRBD1 on 6 matching bases. The CDR3 is made up of 16 amino acids. Per the germline V gene, CDR1 is KGHSH and CDR2 is LQKENI. Trimming took off 1 base at V and 0 bases at J, with 9 bases between the two ends. For the CDR3, the DNA is TGTGCCAGCTCACCACGGACAGCCGCAACTAATGAAAAACTGTTTTTT. Its protein is CASSPRTAATNEKLFF.

The chain combines TRBV27 with TRBJ2-1; the match to TRBD2 covers 9 bases. Trimming removed 5 bases from V and 10 bases from J; junction bases left unmatched: 15. Germline CDR1 reads MNHEY; CDR2 reads SMNVEV (reference sequence). The CDR3 length is 16 residues. The chain's CDR3 is CASSPPLAGRVQEQFF. In DNA, the CDR3 is TGTGCCAGCAGTCCCCCCCTAGCGGGGAGGGTTCAAGAGCAGTTCTTC.

This chain links TRBV13 with TRBJ1-1; D unclear. This CDR3 comprises 14 residues. Germline V gives CDR1 PRHDT, CDR2 FYEKMQ (reference sequence). V was shortened by 5 bases and J by 5 bases, with 15 bases between the two germline ends. The CDR3 loop is CASSPRVGGTEAFF. As DNA, the CDR3 is TGTGCCAGCAGCCCTAGGGTGGGAGGGACTGAAGCTTTCTTT.